The 8 T cell receptor beta chains given below trace back to one sample, sequenced in a study of T cells after yellow fever vaccination. Each CDR3 protein is one row after TCRdb ran MiXCR on the 5' RACE reads. The sample has about 130,000 distinct CDR3 sequences, 7.4% seen once. Source: CD4+ T cells sorted from PBMCs, taken more than 8 days after the first yellow fever vaccination. These receptors originate from a man between 18 and 35 years old who received the YFV17D yellow fever vaccine.

V is TRBV7-2 and J is TRBJ1-4; perhaps TRBD1 as D (5 bases). The CDR3 loop spans 14 amino acids. The V end lost 3 bases, the J end lost 8 bases, and 13 bases lay between the germline ends. Germline V gene sequence: CDR1 SGHTA, CDR2 FQGNSA. The CDR3 DNA reads as TGTGCCAGCAGCTTTAGGGGATTTGGCGAAAAACTGTTTTTT. This translates into CASSFRGFGEKLFF.

This sequence joins TRBV5-1 and TRBJ1-6; the D is unclear. The length of the CDR3 is 13 residues. V gave up 5 bases and J gave up 9 bases, with 12 bases separating them. Germline values: CDR1 SGHRS, CDR2 YFSETQ. This CDR3 reads CASRQTPGSPLHF. The CDR3 DNA sequence: TGCGCCAGCAGGCAGACCCCGGGTTCACCCCTCCACTTT.

About this clonotype: This may arise from a read error, as a much more abundant clone is one base away. J is TRBJ1-4 and V is TRBV19; D perhaps matches TRBD1 (6 bases). Trimming left V 5 bases short and J 7 bases short, with 14 bases between. The CDR3 totals 14 residues. In germline, CDR1 is LNHDA, CDR2 SQIVND (reference sequence). CDR3 coding DNA: TGTGCCAGTAGTCTACAGGGTCAAGGTGAAAAACTGTTTTTT. Its protein product is CASSLQGQGEKLFF.

This clonotype was seen repeatedly, ten times or more. The chain uses TRBV9 and TRBJ2-3; 7 nucleotides agree with TRBD1. CDR1 is SGDLS, CDR2 YYNGEE, per germline. The CDR3 is made up of 15 amino acids. J lost 3 bases, V lost 2 bases, and 6 bases had no gene match. The CDR3 sequence is CASSVTGEGTDTQYF. The CDR3 region has the DNA TGTGCCAGCAGCGTCACAGGGGAAGGAACAGATACGCAGTATTTT.

This clonotype was recorded at least ten times. The chain combines TRBV2 with TRBJ1-5, with a possible D match to TRBD1 (5 bases). The V end lost 4 bases, the J end lost 5 bases, and 9 bases lay between the germline ends. Germline CDR1 is SNHLY and CDR2 is FYNNEI. The CDR3 consists of 13 residues. CDR3 in DNA: TGTGCCAGCAGTGTCTGGGGACATCAGCCCCAGCATTTT. As protein: CASSVWGHQPQHF.

This clonotype appeared many times. This chain uses TRBV5-1 with TRBJ2-3; 8 bases align to TRBD1. The junction had 12 bases not matched to a gene; V was cut back by 4 bases and J by 5 bases. This CDR3 comprises 16 residues. From germline, CDR1 is SGHRS and CDR2 YFSETQ. Here the CDR3 DNA reads TGCGCCAGCAGCACCGCCGGGACAGGCCTTGGAGATACGCAGTATTTT. Translated: CASSTAGTGLGDTQYF.

This clonotype was observed many times. This rearrangement joins TRBV5-1 to TRBJ2-3; D not resolved. The length of the CDR3 is 16 residues. In germline, CDR1 is SGHRS, CDR2 YFSETQ. Trimming left V 0 bases short and J 0 bases short, with 11 bases between. The CDR3 reads CASSLVIDPSTDTQYF. The CDR3 DNA is TGCGCCAGCAGCTTGGTTATAGACCCCAGCACAGATACGCAGTATTTT.

This clonotype has more than one count but fewer than ten. The CDR3 DNA reads TGTGCCAGCAGCAGCTGGGGGCTCGAGCAGTACGTC. This codes for CASSSWGLEQYV. The V and J genes are TRBV5-6 and TRBJ2-7; the D gene is possibly TRBD1 (6 bases). The germline V and J ends were trimmed by 4 bases and 6 bases, with 11 bases remaining between them. In germline, CDR1 is SGHDT, CDR2 YYEEEE. The CDR3 covers 12 residues.